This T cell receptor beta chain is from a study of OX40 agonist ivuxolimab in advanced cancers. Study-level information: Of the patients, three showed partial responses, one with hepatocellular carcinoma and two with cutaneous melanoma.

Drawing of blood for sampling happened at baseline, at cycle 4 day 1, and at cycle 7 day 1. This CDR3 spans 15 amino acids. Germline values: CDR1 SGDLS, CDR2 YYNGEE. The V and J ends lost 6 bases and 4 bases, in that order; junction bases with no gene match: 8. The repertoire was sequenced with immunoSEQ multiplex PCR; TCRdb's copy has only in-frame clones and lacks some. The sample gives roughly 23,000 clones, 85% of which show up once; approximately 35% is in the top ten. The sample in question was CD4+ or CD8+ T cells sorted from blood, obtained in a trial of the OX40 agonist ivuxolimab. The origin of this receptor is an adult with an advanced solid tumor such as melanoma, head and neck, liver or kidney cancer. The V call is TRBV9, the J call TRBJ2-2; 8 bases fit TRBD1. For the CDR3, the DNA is TGTGCCAGCACCCAGGCAGGGGGCATCACCGGGGAGCTGTTTTTT. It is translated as CASTQAGGITGELFF.